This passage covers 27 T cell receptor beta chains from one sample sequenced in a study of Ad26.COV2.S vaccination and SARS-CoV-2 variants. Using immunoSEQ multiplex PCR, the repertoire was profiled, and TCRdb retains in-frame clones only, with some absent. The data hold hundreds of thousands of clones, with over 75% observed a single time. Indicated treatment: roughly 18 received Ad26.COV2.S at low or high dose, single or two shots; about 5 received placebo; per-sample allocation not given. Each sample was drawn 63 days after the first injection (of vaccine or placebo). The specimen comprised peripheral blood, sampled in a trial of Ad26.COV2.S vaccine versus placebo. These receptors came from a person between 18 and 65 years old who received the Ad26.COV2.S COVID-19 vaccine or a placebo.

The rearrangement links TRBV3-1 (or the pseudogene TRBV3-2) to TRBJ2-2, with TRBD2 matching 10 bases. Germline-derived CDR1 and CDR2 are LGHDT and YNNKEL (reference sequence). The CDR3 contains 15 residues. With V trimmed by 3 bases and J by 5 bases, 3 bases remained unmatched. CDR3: CASSQVAGGTGELFF. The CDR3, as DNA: TGTGCCAGCAGCCAGGTAGCGGGAGGAACCGGGGAGCTGTTTTTT.

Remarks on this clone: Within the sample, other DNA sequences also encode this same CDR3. CDR3 loop: CASIVDTEAFF. The DNA of the CDR3 is TGTGCCAGCATTGTGGACACTGAAGCTTTCTTT. The chain employs TRBV28 and TRBJ1-1; D ambiguous. There are 11 residues in the CDR3. The V gene lost 7 bases and the J gene lost 3 bases, with 6 bases spanning the gap. The germline CDR1 and CDR2 sequences are MDHEN and SYDVKM.

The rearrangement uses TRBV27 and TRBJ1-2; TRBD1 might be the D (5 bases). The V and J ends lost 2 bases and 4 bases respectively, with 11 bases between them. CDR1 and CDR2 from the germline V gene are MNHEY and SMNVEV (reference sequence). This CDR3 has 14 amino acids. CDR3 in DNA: TGTGCCAGCAGTTTACAGGGTAGTGGCTATGGCTACACCTTC. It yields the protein CASSLQGSGYGYTF.

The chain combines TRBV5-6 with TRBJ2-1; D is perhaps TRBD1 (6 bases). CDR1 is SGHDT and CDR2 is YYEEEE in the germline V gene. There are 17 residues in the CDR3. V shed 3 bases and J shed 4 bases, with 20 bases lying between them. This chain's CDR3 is CASSSLQGILAYNEQFF. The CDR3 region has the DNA TGTGCCAGCAGCTCCCTTCAGGGGATTTTGGCATACAATGAGCAGTTCTTC.

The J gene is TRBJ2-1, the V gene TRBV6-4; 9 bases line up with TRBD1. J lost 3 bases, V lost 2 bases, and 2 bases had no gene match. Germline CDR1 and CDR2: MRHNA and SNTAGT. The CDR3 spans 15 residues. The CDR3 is CASSDETGGYNEQFF. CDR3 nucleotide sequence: TGTGCCAGCAGTGACGAGACAGGGGGCTACAATGAGCAGTTCTTC.

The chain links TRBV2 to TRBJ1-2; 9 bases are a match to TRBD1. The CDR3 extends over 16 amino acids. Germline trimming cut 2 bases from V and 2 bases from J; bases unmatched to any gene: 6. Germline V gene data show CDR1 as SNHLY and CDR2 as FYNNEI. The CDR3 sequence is CASSENYRGQNYGYTF. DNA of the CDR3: TGTGCCAGCAGTGAAAACTACAGGGGGCAGAACTATGGCTACACCTTC. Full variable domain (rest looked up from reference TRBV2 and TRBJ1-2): EPEVTQTPSHQVTQMGQEVILRCVPISNHLYFYWYRQILGQKVEFLVSFYNNEISEKSEIFDDQFSVERPDGSNFTLKIRSTKLEDSAMYFCASSENYRGQNYGYTFGSGTRLTVV.

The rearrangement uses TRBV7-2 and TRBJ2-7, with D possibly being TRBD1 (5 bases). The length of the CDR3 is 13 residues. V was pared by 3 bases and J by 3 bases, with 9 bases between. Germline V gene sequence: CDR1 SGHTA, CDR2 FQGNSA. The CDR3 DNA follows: TGTGCCAGCAGCTTGACAGAGCGCTACGAGCAGTACTTC. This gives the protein CASSLTERYEQYF.

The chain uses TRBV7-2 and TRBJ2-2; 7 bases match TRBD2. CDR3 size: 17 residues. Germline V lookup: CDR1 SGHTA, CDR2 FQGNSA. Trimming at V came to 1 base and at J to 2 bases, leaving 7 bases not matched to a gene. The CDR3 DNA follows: TGTGCCAGCAGCTTAGGGGAGGGCAGAAGTAACACCGGGGAGCTGTTTTTT. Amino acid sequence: CASSLGEGRSNTGELFF.

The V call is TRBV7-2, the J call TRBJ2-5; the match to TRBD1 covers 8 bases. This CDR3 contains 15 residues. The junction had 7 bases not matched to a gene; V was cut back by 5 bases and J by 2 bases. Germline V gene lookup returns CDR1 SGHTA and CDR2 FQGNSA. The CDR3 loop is CASSPGTGFQETQYF. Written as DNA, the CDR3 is TGTGCCAGCAGCCCCGGGACAGGCTTTCAAGAGACCCAGTACTTC.

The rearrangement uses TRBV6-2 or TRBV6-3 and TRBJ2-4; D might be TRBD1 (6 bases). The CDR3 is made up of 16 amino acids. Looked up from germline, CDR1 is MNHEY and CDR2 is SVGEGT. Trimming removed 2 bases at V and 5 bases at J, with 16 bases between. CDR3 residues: CASSYGQGTLENIQYF. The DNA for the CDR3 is TGTGCCAGCAGTTACGGGCAGGGGACGCTCGAAAACATTCAGTACTTC.

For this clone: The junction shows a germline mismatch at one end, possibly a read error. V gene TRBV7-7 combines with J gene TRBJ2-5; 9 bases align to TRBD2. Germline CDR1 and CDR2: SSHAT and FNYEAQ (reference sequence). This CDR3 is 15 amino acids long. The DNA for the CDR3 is TGTGCTAGCAGCCCTCGGGTTAGCGGGGGTGAGACCCAGTACTTC. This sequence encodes CASSPRVSGGETQYF.

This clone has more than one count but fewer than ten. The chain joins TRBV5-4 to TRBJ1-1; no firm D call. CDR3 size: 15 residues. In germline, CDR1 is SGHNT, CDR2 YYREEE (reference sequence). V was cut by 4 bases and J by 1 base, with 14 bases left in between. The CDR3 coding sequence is TGTGCCAGCAGCCTAGGGCTGATTGAGAACACTGAAGCTTTCTTT. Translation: CASSLGLIENTEAFF.

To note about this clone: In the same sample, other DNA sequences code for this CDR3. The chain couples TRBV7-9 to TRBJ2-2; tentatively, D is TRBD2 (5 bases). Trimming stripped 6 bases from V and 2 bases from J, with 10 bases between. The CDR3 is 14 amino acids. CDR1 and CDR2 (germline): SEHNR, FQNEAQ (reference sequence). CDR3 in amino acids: CASSLGSNTGELFF. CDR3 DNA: TGTGCCAGCAGTTTGGGGAGTAACACCGGGGAGCTGTTTTTT.

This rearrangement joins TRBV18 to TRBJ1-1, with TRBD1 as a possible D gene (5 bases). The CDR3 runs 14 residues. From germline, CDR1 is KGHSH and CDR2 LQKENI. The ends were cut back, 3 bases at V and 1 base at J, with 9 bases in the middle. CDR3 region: CASSPGLSNTEAFF. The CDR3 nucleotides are TGTGCCAGCTCACCGGGACTCTCGAACACTGAAGCTTTCTTT.

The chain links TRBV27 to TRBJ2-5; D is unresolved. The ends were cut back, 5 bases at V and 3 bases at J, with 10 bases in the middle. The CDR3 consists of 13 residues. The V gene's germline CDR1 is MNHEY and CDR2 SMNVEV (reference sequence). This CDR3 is CASSLGFEETQYF. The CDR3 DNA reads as TGTGCCAGCAGTCTTGGGTTCGAAGAGACCCAGTACTTC.

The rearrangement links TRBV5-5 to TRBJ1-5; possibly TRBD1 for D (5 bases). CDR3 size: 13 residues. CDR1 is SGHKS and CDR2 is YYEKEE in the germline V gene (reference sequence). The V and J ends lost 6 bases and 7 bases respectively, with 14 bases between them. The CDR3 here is CASTPDEGQPQHF. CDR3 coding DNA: TGTGCCAGCACCCCGGATGAGGGGCAGCCCCAGCATTTT. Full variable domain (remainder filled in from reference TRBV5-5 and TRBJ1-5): DAGVTQSPTHLIKTRGQQVTLRCSPISGHKSVSWYQQVLGQGPQFIFQYYEKEERGRGNFPDRFSARQFPNYSSELNVNALLLGDSALYLCASTPDEGQPQHFGDGTRLSIL.

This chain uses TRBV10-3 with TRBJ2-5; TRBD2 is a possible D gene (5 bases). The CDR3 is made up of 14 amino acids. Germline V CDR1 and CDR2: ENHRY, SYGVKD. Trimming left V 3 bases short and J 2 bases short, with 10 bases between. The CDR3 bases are TGTGCCATCAGTGATCGGGGAAGGCAAGAGACCCAGTACTTC. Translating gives CAISDRGRQETQYF.

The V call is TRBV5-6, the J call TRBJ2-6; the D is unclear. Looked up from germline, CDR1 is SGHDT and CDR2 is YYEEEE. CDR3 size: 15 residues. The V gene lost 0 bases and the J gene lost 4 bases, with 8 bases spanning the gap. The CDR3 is CASSLGVPGANVLTF. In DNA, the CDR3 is TGTGCCAGCAGCTTGGGGGTACCCGGGGCCAACGTCCTGACTTTC.

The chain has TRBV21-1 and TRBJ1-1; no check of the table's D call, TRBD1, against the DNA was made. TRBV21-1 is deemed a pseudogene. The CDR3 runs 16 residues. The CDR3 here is CASSKGGGGCGTEAFF. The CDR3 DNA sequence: TGTGCCAGCAGCAAAGGTGGAGGGGGCTGCGGCACTGAAGCTTTCTTT.

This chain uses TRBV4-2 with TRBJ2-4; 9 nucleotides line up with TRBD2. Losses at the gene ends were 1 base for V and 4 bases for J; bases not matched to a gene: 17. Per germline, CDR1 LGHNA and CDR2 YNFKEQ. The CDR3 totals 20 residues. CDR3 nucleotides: TGTGCCAGCAGCCAAGGGGAAGGAAGAAGCGGGGGGCGAGGGAAAAACATTCAGTACTTC. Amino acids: CASSQGEGRSGGRGKNIQYF.

CDR3 residues: CASSMTTYNEQFF. The CDR3 DNA reads as TGTGCCAGCAGCATGACCACCTACAATGAGCAGTTCTTC. The chain uses TRBV7-2 and TRBJ2-1; D uncertain. This CDR3 has 13 amino acids. From germline, CDR1 is SGHTA and CDR2 FQGNSA. Trimming shortened V by 5 bases and J by 2 bases, and 7 bases separated the two germline ends.

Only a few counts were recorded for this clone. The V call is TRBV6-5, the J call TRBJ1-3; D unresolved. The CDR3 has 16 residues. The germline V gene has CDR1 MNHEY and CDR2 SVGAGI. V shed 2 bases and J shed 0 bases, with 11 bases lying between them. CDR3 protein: CASSYGQKSSGNTIYF. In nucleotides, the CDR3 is TGTGCCAGCAGTTACGGGCAAAAGAGCTCTGGAAACACCATATATTTT.

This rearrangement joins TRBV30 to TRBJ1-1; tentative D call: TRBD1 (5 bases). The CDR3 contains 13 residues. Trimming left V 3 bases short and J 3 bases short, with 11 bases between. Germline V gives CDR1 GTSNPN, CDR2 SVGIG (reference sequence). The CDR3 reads CAWSLTAYTEAFF. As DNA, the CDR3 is TGTGCCTGGAGCCTGACAGCCTACACTGAAGCTTTCTTT.

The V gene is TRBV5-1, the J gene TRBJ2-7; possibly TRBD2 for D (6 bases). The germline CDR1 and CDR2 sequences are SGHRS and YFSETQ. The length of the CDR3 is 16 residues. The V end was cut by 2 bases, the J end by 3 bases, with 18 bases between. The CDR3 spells CASSLGGDGSLYEQYF. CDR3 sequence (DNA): TGCGCCAGCAGCTTAGGAGGGGACGGGAGCCTCTACGAGCAGTACTTC.

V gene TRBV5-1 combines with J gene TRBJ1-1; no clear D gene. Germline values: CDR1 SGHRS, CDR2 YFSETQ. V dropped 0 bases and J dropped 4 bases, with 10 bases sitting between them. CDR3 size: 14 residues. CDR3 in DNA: TGCGCCAGCAGCTTGGAAGGCAGCTCCACTGAAGCTTTCTTT. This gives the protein CASSLEGSSTEAFF. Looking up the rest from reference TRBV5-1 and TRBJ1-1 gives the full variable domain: KAGVTQTPRYLIKTRGQQVTLSCSPISGHRSVSWYQQTPGQGLQFLFEYFSETQRNKGNFPGRFSGRQFSNSRSEMNVSTLELGDSALYLCASSLEGSSTEAFFGQGTRLTVV.

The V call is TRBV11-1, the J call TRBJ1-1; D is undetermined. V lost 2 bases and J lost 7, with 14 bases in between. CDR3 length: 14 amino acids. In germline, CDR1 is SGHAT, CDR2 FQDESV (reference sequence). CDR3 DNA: TGTGCCAGCAGCTTAAGCCATAGGGATCGTGAAGCTTTCTTT. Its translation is CASSLSHRDREAFF.

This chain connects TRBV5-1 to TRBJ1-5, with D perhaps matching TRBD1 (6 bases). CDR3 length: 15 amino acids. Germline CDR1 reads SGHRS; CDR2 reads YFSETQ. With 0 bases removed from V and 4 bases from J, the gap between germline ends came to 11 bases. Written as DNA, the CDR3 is TGCGCCAGCAGCTTGGTCACAGGGCGTAATCAGCCCCAGCATTTT. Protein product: CASSLVTGRNQPQHF.